The TCR beta chain under discussion was sequenced for a study of blood T cell repertoires in COVID-19. V was pared by 3 bases and J by 7 bases, with 10 bases between. CDR1 and CDR2 (germline): SGHAT, FQNNGV. The CDR3 is 13 amino acids. In the original processing: From reference gene primer amplification, estimates of nucleated cell counts were derived. TCRdb's copy holds only in-frame clones and misses some; the assay was immunoSEQ multiplex PCR. Clone size and the V and J calls come from that table; the DNA yielded D and trimming. The table lists fewer than 250,000 clones, roughly 85% of them singletons. Those who participated ranged in age from roughly 18 to 90 years and resided in under 25 US areas. Cohort allocation depended upon clinical history that participants reported.

The sample consisted of PBMCs or T cells enriched from blood (not recorded which). The rearrangement links TRBV11-2 to TRBJ2-4, with D tentatively TRBD1 (6 bases). The origin of this receptor is a woman aged 35 to 49 with acute COVID-19. CDR3 sequence (DNA): TGTGCCAGCAGCTTTCACAGGGAGAACATTCAGTACTTC. Its translation is CASSFHRENIQYF.